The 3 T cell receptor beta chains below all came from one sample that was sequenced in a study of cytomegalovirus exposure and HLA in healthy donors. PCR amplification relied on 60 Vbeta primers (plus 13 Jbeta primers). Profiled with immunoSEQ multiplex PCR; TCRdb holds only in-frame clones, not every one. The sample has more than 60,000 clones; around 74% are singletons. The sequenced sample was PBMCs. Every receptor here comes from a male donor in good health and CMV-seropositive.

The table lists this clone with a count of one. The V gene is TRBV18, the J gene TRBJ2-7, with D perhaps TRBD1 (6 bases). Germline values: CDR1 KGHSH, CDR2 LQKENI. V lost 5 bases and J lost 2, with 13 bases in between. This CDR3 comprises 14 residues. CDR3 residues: CASSDRRTAYEQYF. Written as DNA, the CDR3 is TGTGCCAGCTCAGATCGGCGGACAGCCTACGAGCAGTACTTC.

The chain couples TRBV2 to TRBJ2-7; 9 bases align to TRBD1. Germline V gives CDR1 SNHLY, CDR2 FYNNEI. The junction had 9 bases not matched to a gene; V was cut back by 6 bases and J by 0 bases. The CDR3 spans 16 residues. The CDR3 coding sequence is TGTGCCAGCAGATTACAGGGGGCTTCGAGCTCCTACGAGCAGTACTTC. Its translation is CASRLQGASSSYEQYF.

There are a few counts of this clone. The CDR3 loop reads CASSLVARGELNYGYTF. CDR3 sequence (DNA): TGTGCCAGCAGCTTAGTAGCTCGGGGGGAACTTAACTATGGCTACACCTTC. J is TRBJ1-2 and V is TRBV7-2, with D possibly TRBD1 on 5 matching bases. V was trimmed by 1 base and J by 1 base, leaving 16 bases between them. The length of the CDR3 is 17 residues. CDR1 is SGHTA and CDR2 is FQGNSA in the germline V gene. The variable domain in full, with the rest retrieved from reference TRBV7-2 and TRBJ1-2, is GAGVSQSPSNKVTEKGKDVELRCDPISGHTALYWYRQSLGQGLEFLIYFQGNSAPDKSGLPSDRFSAERTGGSVSTLTIQRTQQEDSAVYLCASSLVARGELNYGYTFGSGTRLTVV.